A selection of T cell receptor beta chains follows, all from one sample in a study of shared clonotypes between healthy human individuals. Clones were read by immunoSEQ multiplex PCR, and TCRdb kept only the in-frame ones, dropping some. This sample has 550,000 to 700,000 clones, with around three quarters found just once. Material for sequencing was memory CD4+ T cells sorted from blood. Source of these receptors: a woman aged 25 to 39 in good health. Each CDR3 is given with its conserved first and last residue. A D gene is named only where the DNA matches it firmly. Not all rows give a size; the values are once, few, many and, for expanded clones, a class.

V gene	CDR3 length	J gene	clone size	D gene	CDR3 protein	CDR3 DNA
TRBV4-2	14	TRBJ1-2	-	TRBD1	CASSSGTGEYGYTF	TGTGCCAGCAGCTCCGGGACAGGAGAATATGGCTACACCTTC
TRBV2	13	TRBJ1-5	-	-	CASKRGWASPQHF	TGTGCCAGCAAGAGAGGGTGGGCCTCGCCCCAGCATTTT
TRBV4-1	20	TRBJ1-5	many	TRBD1	CASSQDPRQGVLARNQPQHF	TGCGCCAGCAGCCAAGATCCGAGACAGGGGGTGTTAGCGAGAAATCAGCCCCAGCATTTT
TRBV5-6	15	TRBJ2-6	few	-	CASRLLVSGANVLTF	TGTGCCAGCAGACTTCTGGTCTCTGGGGCCAACGTCCTGACTTTC
TRBV29-1	15	TRBJ2-1	-	TRBD2	CSVKKLAGASNEQFF	TGCAGCGTTAAAAAACTAGCGGGGGCCTCCAATGAGCAGTTCTTC
TRBV14	16	TRBJ2-1	-	TRBD2	CASSQVGLGKPGEQFF	TGTGCCAGCAGCCAAGTCGGACTAGGCAAACCGGGTGAGCAGTTCTTC
TRBV5-4	14	TRBJ1-1	-	-	CASSLENGITEAFF	TGTGCCAGCAGCTTGGAGAACGGGATCACTGAAGCTTTCTTT
TRBV5-1	18	TRBJ2-3	-	-	CASSQYVPGQGLEDTQYF	TGCGCCAGCAGCCAATACGTCCCGGGACAGGGACTAGAAGATACGCAGTATTTT
TRBV27	15	TRBJ2-7	-	-	CASRVPSAGFYEQYF	TGTGCCAGCCGAGTCCCTTCCGCGGGGTTTTACGAGCAGTACTTC
TRBV11-1	14	TRBJ1-1	-	-	CASSLARGRSEAFF	TGTGCCAGCAGCTTAGCCAGGGGAAGGTCTGAAGCTTTCTTT
TRBV29-1	14	TRBJ2-3	-	TRBD2	CSVELAGGTDTQYF	TGCAGCGTTGAGTTAGCGGGGGGCACAGATACGCAGTATTTT
TRBV21-1	10	TRBJ2-7	-	-	CAINLGEQYF	TGTGCCATCAACCTAGGAGAGCAGTACTTC
TRBV2	14	TRBJ1-4	-	TRBD1	CASRVGQGAEKLFF	TGTGCCAGCAGGGTAGGGCAGGGGGCAGAAAAACTGTTTTTT
TRBV29-1	15	TRBJ2-7	few	-	CASALKKNGAGEQYF	TGCGCTAGCGCCCTCAAGAAAAACGGGGCGGGGGAGCAGTACTTC
TRBV2	12	TRBJ1-1	few	-	CASSEGGTEAFF	TGTGCCAGCAGTGAAGGGGGCACTGAAGCTTTCTTT
TRBV29-1	11	TRBJ1-2	-	-	CSVGAYDGYTF	TGCAGCGTTGGGGCATACGATGGCTACACCTTC
TRBV30	11	TRBJ1-1	-	TRBD1	CAWSPRGAAFF	TGTGCCTGGAGCCCCAGGGGGGCGGCTTTCTTT
TRBV6-1	14	TRBJ2-2	-	TRBD2	CASSDLAGAGELFF	TGTGCCAGCAGTGATCTGGCGGGAGCCGGGGAGCTGTTTTTT
TRBV28	14	TRBJ2-1	-	-	CASSSAGAAKKQFF	TGTGCCAGCAGTTCCGCCGGGGCGGCTAAGAAGCAGTTCTTC
TRBV19	16	TRBJ2-5	once	TRBD1	CASSIESGTGDQTQYF	TGTGCCAGTAGTATAGAATCCGGGACAGGGGATCAGACCCAGTACTTC
TRBV5-1	15	TRBJ2-1	-	TRBD2	CASSFIRREDNEQFF	TGCGCCAGCAGCTTTATCCGGCGGGAGGACAATGAGCAGTTCTTC
TRBV7-9	16	TRBJ1-2	-	-	CASSPMGTLLNYGYTF	TGTGCCAGCAGCCCCATGGGTACCCTTCTCAACTATGGCTACACCTTC
TRBV27	16	TRBJ2-6	-	TRBD1	CATRSGTGFGANVLTF	TGTGCCACAAGATCCGGGACAGGGTTTGGGGCCAACGTCCTGACTTTC
TRBV7-8	16	TRBJ2-1	-	TRBD1	CASSAPGTGVYNEQFF	TGTGCCAGCAGCGCCCCCGGGACAGGGGTTTACAATGAGCAGTTCTTC
TRBV11-3	15	TRBJ2-1	-	-	CASSLGATLYNEQFF	TGTGCCAGCAGCTTAGGGGCCACCCTCTACAATGAGCAGTTCTTC
TRBV9	14	TRBJ2-3	-	-	CASSAELGTDTQYF	TGTGCCAGCAGCGCGGAACTAGGGACAGATACGCAGTATTTT
TRBV5-1	13	TRBJ2-7	-	-	CASSLSQGNEQYF	TGCGCCAGCAGCTTGAGTCAGGGGAATGAGCAGTACTTC
TRBV18	14	TRBJ1-1	-	-	CASSPLAENTEAFF	TGTGCCAGCTCACCTTTGGCGGAGAACACTGAAGCTTTCTTT
TRBV6-5	15	TRBJ1-1	-	TRBD1	CASSRDRGMNTEAFF	TGTGCCAGCAGTCGAGACAGGGGCATGAACACTGAAGCTTTCTTT
TRBV27	16	TRBJ2-5	-	-	CASSPGGGRRGETQYF	TGTGCCAGCAGTCCCGGTGGGGGTAGGAGAGGGGAGACCCAGTACTTC
TRBV6-5	15	TRBJ2-7	-	TRBD2	CASSSSGANSYEQYF	TGTGCCAGCAGTTCCAGCGGGGCCAACTCCTACGAGCAGTACTTC
TRBV29-1	12	TRBJ2-1	-	-	CSVRPLGNEQFF	TGCAGCGTTCGGCCCCTCGGGAATGAGCAGTTCTTC
TRBV9	14	TRBJ1-4	once	-	CASSSTATNEKLFF	TGTGCCAGCAGCTCGACCGCAACTAATGAAAAACTGTTTTTT
TRBV18	15	TRBJ2-7	few	TRBD1	CASSPNRDSLYEQYF	TGTGCCAGCTCACCGAACCGGGACAGTCTCTACGAGCAGTACTTC
TRBV7-9	15	TRBJ1-4	few	-	CASSASTAPNEKLFF	TGTGCCAGCAGCGCGTCGACAGCCCCTAATGAAAAACTGTTTTTT
TRBV6-1	16	TRBJ2-3	-	TRBD2	CASTEMWLAGGYTQYF	TGTGCCAGCACTGAGATGTGGTTAGCGGGAGGGTATACGCAGTATTTT
TRBV20-1	10	TRBJ1-1	-	-	CSASGTLAFF	TGCAGTGCTAGTGGTACCCTTGCTTTCTTT
TRBV7-9	12	TRBJ1-2	-	-	CASSSGDYGYTF	TGTGCCAGCAGCTCAGGGGACTATGGCTACACCTTC
TRBV11-3	15	TRBJ2-1	-	TRBD2	CASSPGTSGIYEQFF	TGTGCCAGCAGCCCCGGGACTAGCGGGATCTATGAGCAGTTCTTC
TRBV28	15	TRBJ1-5	-	TRBD1	CASRKGDSFYQPQHF	TGTGCCAGCCGAAAAGGGGACAGCTTCTATCAGCCCCAGCATTTT
TRBV14	17	TRBJ2-6	-	-	CASSQGGRVPGANVLTF	TGTGCCAGCAGCCAAGGGGGTCGGGTGCCCGGGGCCAACGTCCTGACTTTC
TRBV28	15	TRBJ2-7	-	-	CASSFLWLPMGEQYF	TGTGCCAGCAGTTTCTTGTGGCTTCCTATGGGGGAGCAGTACTTC